This T cell receptor (beta chain) originates from a study of OX40 agonist ivuxolimab in advanced cancers. About the research overall: Patients were treated with ivuxolimab, an agonistic anti-OX40 (CD134) antibody. Patients treated during dose escalation were battling hepatocellular carcinoma, melanoma, renal cell or head and neck cancer.

As regards this clone: What it binds is not known.

Germline V gene sequence: CDR1 GTSNPN, CDR2 SVGIG (reference sequence). V lost 4 bases and J 2 bases, leaving 15 bases between the germline ends. The CDR3 runs 14 residues. Overall study findings and caveats: Specificity for antigen went undetermined in the expanded peripheral T cells. On average, CD8+ T cells showed a greater number of expanded clones than CD4+.

The assay was immunoSEQ multiplex PCR, and TCRdb's table has in-frame clones only and misses some. Altogether about 72,000 clones are present, around 88% being singletons, with the ten largest covering 0.86%. The receptor comes from an adult with an advanced solid tumor such as melanoma, head and neck, liver or kidney cancer. The chain joins TRBV30 to TRBJ2-7; D gene unclear. Material: CD4+ or CD8+ T cells sorted from blood, obtained in a trial of the OX40 agonist ivuxolimab. The CDR3 DNA reads as TGTGCCTGGACCCTCAAGACCCCCACCTACGAGCAGTACTTC. It yields the protein CAWTLKTPTYEQYF.